This T cell receptor beta chain came from a study of response to subunit inactivated influenza vaccine. The table lists this clonotype with a few counts. Its antigen is not known. The CDR3 loop spans 16 amino acids. With 0 bases clipped from V and 0 bases from J, the junction kept 3 bases outside the gene matches. CDR1 and CDR2 from the germline V gene are SGDLS and YYNGEE. Findings of the study overall: Authors suggested seasonal influenza vaccinations each recruit few new T cells.

TCRdb analysed the RT-PCR reads with MiXCR anew, one entry per CDR3 protein. The data show 650,000 to 800,000 distinct CDR3 sequences, approximately 15% seen once. The specimen was PBMCs from blood, collected 14 days before vaccination. The sequence came from a man in his forties or fifties who received an inactivated influenza vaccine. This sequence joins TRBV9 and TRBJ2-1; 7 nucleotides match TRBD2. CDR3 protein: CASSVAGGSSYNEQFF. CDR3 DNA sequence: TGTGCCAGCAGCGTAGCTGGCGGGAGCTCCTACAATGAGCAGTTCTTC.